This T cell receptor beta chain is from a study of T cell responses to AZD1222 COVID-19 vaccine listed by TCRdb under 2021. About the full investigation: A total of under 250 trial participants underwent TCR sequencing, of whom about 200 had received two doses of AZD1222 and some 25 had received two doses of the MenACWY control vaccine. Trial participants were enrolled into age subgroups of 18-55, 56-69 and 70-plus years, which contained around 150, 28 and 57 TCR-sequenced participants, respectively. The study at large found these results: Because no day 14 peak-response samples were available, the repertoires could be characterized only after the peak T cell response. After two AZD1222 doses, spike-specific TCR breadth and depth were significantly higher than at day 0 and than in MenACWY recipients. Participants were mostly white British, with more females than males. The authors suggested clonal diversity may have been underestimated. The 56-69-year group was small, and its depth increase did not reach significance, likely because of low power. Conclusions about previously exposed vaccinees are limited, since just a handful of AZD1222 recipients were seropositive for SARS-CoV-2 at baseline. Reportedly, almost half of the unique spike-specific TCRs recognized epitopes lying outside the regions that are mutated in the B.1.351 and B.1.1.7 variants. The vaccine-associated CD4 TCRs covered the entire spike protein, and the dominant responses fell in regions 160-218 and 743-854.

What this sample's time point label stands for: about 28 days (+/-7) after the second vaccine dose. AZD1222 recipients whose second dose came at about 4 weeks and those whose second dose came at about 12 weeks were combined into one group, since spike-specific TCR depth and breadth did not differ between the two schedules. The vaccinee samples were drawn from two UK trials, COV001 and COV002, one of which was a single-blind randomized controlled phase 2/3 trial testing AZD1222 (ChAdOx1 nCoV-19) in healthy adults. Trial participant PBMC samples were collected at day 0 and day 28 after the second dose for TCRbeta chain sequencing. In the case of this clone: The target of this receptor is not known. Base qualities are not provided; no much larger clone lies one nucleotide away.

The CDR3 regions of human TCRbeta chains were analyzed by immunosequencing. The authors processed their data as follows. Repertoire TCRs were matched against a reference library of SARS-CoV-2-specific TCRs generated with the MIRA antigen-specificity platform. Breadth was defined as the fraction of unique TCRs that were SARS-CoV-2-associated. Depth was defined as the fraction of total T cells that were SARS-CoV-2-associated. Using the MIRA data, each spike-specific TCR was assigned both to the spike region to which the TCR was reactive and to a CD4 or CD8 class. Log10-transformed breadth and depth values were compared by one-way ANOVA with Sidak's multiple comparisons tests. TCRdb carries this immuneACCESS record with in-frame sequences only. Its versions omit some clonotypes, under half of them owing to an unresolved V gene in the studies checked, with the rest unexplained. For V, J and clone size, that table is used; D and trimming come from the DNA. The sample includes fewer than 150,000 clones, with approximately 90% observed a single time. Jointly, the top ten make up 8% to 10% of the sample.

Inclusive of the bounding cysteine and phenylalanine, the CDR3 is 14 residues long. Left in the record is the CDR3 DNA by itself, 42 bases read in frame from the first base. The CDR1 and CDR2 encoded by the germline V gene (reference sequence) are MNHEY and SMNVEV. V loses 6 bases, J loses 2 bases, and the germline ends lie 11 bases apart. Sequencing used peripheral blood, obtained 28 days after the second AZD1222 dose. This sequence uses TRBV27 and TRBJ1-5; the best D guess is TRBD1, with 5 bases matching. The sequence was obtained from an adult who received the AZD1222 COVID-19 vaccine. Here the CDR3 is given as CASRDTWGNQPQHF. The DNA sequence is as follows: TGTGCCAGCAGGGACACCTGGGGCAATCAGCCCCAGCATTTT.